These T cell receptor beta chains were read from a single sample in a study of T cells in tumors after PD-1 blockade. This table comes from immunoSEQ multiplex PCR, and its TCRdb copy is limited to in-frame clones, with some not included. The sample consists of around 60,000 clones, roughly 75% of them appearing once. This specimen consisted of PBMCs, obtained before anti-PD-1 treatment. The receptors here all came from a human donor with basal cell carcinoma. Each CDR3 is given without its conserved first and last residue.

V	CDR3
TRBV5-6	ASSPVGVNTEAF
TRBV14	ASSQDWAGGRRETQY
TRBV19	ATKDRGSTDTQY
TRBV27	ASSFTGTGIQETQY
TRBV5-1	ASSPGQGVYGYT
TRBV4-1	ASSQGLLAGGRNEQF
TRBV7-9	ASSLPRGASYNEQF
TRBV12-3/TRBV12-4	ASSQGTPKQY
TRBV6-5	ASRDGENYGYT
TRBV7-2	ASSLAGWSNQPQH
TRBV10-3	AIRGDRATSYEQY
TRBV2	ASSIILLDNQPQH
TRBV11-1	ASSFSRGTDTQY
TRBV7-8	ASSLKGGGESGYT
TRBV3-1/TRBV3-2	ASSRRQGNQPQH
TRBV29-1	SVLDRTGGNTIY